The next 13 T cell receptor beta chains were all read from a single sample in a study of blood T cells in healthy people across ages. Combining a sample-barcoded 5' primer with a J-beta primer mix, a second PCR ran for roughly 7 to 12 cycles. Using its own MiXCR run on the 5' RACE reads, TCRdb lists one record per CDR3 protein. The profile shows about 1,500,000 distinct CDR3 sequences, 28% of them singletons. Sequenced: blood. The receptors were sampled from a woman aged 30 to 39 in good health.

The rearrangement links TRBV3-1 to TRBJ1-6; the D gene is possibly TRBD1 (5 bases). The CDR3 sequence is 16 residues long. V was pared by 4 bases and J by 6 bases, with 16 bases between. Germline values: CDR1 LGHDT, CDR2 YNNKEL (reference sequence). CDR3 DNA sequence: TGTGCCAGCAGCCCTTTGAGGACACCTAGTAATTCACCCCTCCACTTT. Protein product: CASSPLRTPSNSPLHF.

Turning to this clonotype: The junction does not match germline at one end; this may be a read error. The chain is built from TRBV11-2 and TRBJ2-1, with a weak D call TRBD2 (6 bases). This CDR3 comprises 16 residues. Germline V gene sequence: CDR1 SGHAT, CDR2 FQNNGV. The CDR3 DNA is TGTGCCGGCAGCTCGACCGGGACTCTTAACTCCTACGAGCAGTTCTTC. Its translation: CAGSSTGTLNSYEQFF.

This clonotype has a count of ten or more. V usage is TRBV20-1 and J usage is TRBJ2-4; D is undetermined. The CDR3 is 16 amino acids. Germline V lookup: CDR1 DFQATT, CDR2 SNEGSKA (reference sequence). V was pared by 6 bases and J by 2 bases, with 20 bases between. DNA for the CDR3: TGCAGTGCCATATCCATCCCGTGGGGATCCAAAAACATTCAGTACTTC. This encodes CSAISIPWGSKNIQYF.

The chain has TRBV20-1 and TRBJ2-1; D unclear. The germline V gene has CDR1 DFQATT and CDR2 SNEGSKA (reference sequence). The CDR3 runs to 12 residues. V was clipped by 0 bases and J by 6 bases, with 6 bases between them. CDR3 coding DNA: TGCAGTGCTAGAGAACCAGGCAATGAGCAGTTCTTC. It translates to CSAREPGNEQFF.

This clonotype was observed a few times. The chain is built from TRBV12-3 or TRBV12-4 and TRBJ1-5; tentatively, D is TRBD1 (5 bases). V was trimmed by 3 bases and J by 9 bases, leaving 9 bases between them. The CDR3 consists of 12 residues. The CDR3 sequence: CASSFGGWPQHF. DNA of the CDR3: TGTGCCAGCAGTTTTGGGGGTTGGCCCCAGCATTTT.

V is TRBV6-5 and J is TRBJ1-5; D remains ambiguous. Germline V gene data show CDR1 as MNHEY and CDR2 as SVGAGI. Trimming pared 6 bases from V and 2 bases from J, leaving 11 bases between. The CDR3 is 14 amino acids. The CDR3 DNA is TGTGCCAGCAGGGTGGGGTTGGGCAATCAGCCCCAGCATTTT. This translates into CASRVGLGNQPQHF.

The rearrangement links TRBV5-1 to TRBJ1-5; D might be TRBD1 (5 bases). The CDR3 has 14 residues. Per the germline V gene, CDR1 is SGHRS and CDR2 is YFSETQ. The V end was cut by 4 bases, the J end by 7 bases, with 15 bases between. The CDR3 DNA reads as TGCGCCAGCAGCCAGGAGGGGATGGGGCAGCCCCAGCATTTT. This gives the protein CASSQEGMGQPQHF.

Comments on this clonotype: Since a much larger clone is just one base distant, this may be a read error. This chain uses TRBV24-1 with TRBJ2-7; D not resolved. Germline V gene data show CDR1 as KGHDR and CDR2 as SFDVKD. V was cut by 0 bases and J by 7 bases, with 3 bases left in between. CDR3 length: 11 residues. Here the CDR3 DNA reads TGTGCCACCAGTGATTTGAATGAGCAGTACTTC. It specifies CATSDLNEQYF.

The genes are TRBV12-3 or TRBV12-4 and TRBJ2-2, with D maybe TRBD2 (6 bases). Trimming stripped 6 bases from V and 5 bases from J, with 10 bases between. This CDR3 has 13 amino acids. Here the CDR3 DNA reads TGTGCCAGCAGGGGGGGACCTACCGGGGAGCTGTTTTTT. It specifies CASRGGPTGELFF.

The J gene is TRBJ1-4, the V gene TRBV20-1; TRBD1 might be the D (6 bases). Germline assignment: CDR1 DFQATT and CDR2 SNEGSKA (reference sequence). The CDR3 totals 14 residues. V lost 2 bases to trimming and J lost 8 bases, with 15 bases between them. The CDR3 region is CSARHTGAEEKLFF. The CDR3 nucleotides are TGCAGTGCTAGACACACGGGGGCGGAAGAAAAACTGTTTTTT.

This chain uses TRBV7-2 with TRBJ1-2; 7 nucleotides align to TRBD1. The CDR3 has 15 amino acids. V shed 5 bases, J shed 0 bases, and the junction held 6 bases outside the gene matches. In germline, CDR1 is SGHTA, CDR2 FQGNSA. CDR3 nucleotides: TGTGCCAGCAGCGGCTTCGGGACAGCTAACTATGGCTACACCTTC. Encoded protein: CASSGFGTANYGYTF.

The chain joins TRBV3-1 to TRBJ2-3; D tentatively fits TRBD1 or TRBD2 (6 bases each). V lost 0 bases to trimming and J lost 7 bases, with 14 bases between them. CDR3 length: 15 amino acids. Looked up from germline, CDR1 is LGHDT and CDR2 is YNNKEL (reference sequence). The CDR3 DNA sequence: TGTGCCAGCAGCCAAGATCTGACGGGGGCAAATACGCAGTATTTT. As protein: CASSQDLTGANTQYF.

This clonotype was recorded many times. V is TRBV6-6 and J is TRBJ2-7, with a weak D call TRBD1 (5 bases). V was trimmed by 7 bases and J by 3 bases, leaving 13 bases between them. CDR3 length: 13 amino acids. Germline lookup yields CDR1 MNHNY and CDR2 SVGAGI (reference sequence). The CDR3 protein is CASTHRRGYEQYF. The CDR3 nucleotides are TGTGCCAGCACCCACAGGAGAGGCTACGAGCAGTACTTC.